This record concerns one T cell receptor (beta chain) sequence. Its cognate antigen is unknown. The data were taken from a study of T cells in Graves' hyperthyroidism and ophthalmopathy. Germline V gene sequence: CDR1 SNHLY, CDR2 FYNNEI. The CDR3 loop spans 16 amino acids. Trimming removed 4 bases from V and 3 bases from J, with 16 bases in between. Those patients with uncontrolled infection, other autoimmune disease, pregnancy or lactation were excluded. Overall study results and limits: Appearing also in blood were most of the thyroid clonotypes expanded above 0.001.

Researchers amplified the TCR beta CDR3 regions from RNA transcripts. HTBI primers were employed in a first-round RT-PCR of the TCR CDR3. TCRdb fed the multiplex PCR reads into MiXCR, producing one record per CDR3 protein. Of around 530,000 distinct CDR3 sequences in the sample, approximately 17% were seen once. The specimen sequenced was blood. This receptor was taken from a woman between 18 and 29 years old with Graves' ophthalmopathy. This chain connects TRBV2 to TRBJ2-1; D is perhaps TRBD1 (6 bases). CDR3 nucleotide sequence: TGTGCCAGCAGTGGACAGGCAGGGCCTAACTACAATGAGCAGTTCTTC. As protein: CASSGQAGPNYNEQFF.